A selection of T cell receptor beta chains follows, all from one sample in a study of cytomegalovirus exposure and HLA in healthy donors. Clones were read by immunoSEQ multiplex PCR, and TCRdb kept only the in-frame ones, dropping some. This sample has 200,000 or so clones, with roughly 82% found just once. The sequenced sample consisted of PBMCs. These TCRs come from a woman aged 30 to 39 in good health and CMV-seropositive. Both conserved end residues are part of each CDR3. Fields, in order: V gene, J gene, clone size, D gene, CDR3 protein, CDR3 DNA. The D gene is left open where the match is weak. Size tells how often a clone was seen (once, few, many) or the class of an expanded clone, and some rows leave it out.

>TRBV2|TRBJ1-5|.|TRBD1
CASRRDRGRGQPQHF
TGTGCCAGCAGACGAGACAGGGGGCGAGGTCAGCCCCAGCATTTT
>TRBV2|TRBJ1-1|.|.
CASRRERTDNTEAFF
TGTGCCAGCAGGCGAGAGAGGACAGATAACACTGAAGCTTTCTTT
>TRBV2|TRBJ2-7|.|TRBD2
CASSERGGRATEQYF
TGTGCCAGCAGTGAAAGGGGCGGGAGGGCCACGGAGCAGTACTTC
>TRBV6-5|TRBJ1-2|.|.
CASSYNQNYGYTF
TGTGCCAGCAGTTACAACCAGAATTATGGCTACACCTTC
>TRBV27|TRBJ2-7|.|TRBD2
CASRKREFVYEQYF
TGTGCCAGCCGAAAGCGGGAGTTTGTCTACGAGCAGTACTTC
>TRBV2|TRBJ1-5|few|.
CASSARQVHSNQPQHF
TGTGCCAGCAGCGCAAGACAGGTTCATAGCAATCAGCCCCAGCATTTT
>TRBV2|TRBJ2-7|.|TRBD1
CASRTGGRVQYF
TGTGCCAGCAGGACAGGGGGCCGAGTGCAGTACTTC
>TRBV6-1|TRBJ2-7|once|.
CASSERGTLGEQYF
TGTGCCAGCAGTGAACGGGGGACCCTTGGGGAGCAGTACTTC
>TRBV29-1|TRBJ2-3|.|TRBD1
CSVEPGQGTDTQYF
TGCAGCGTTGAGCCGGGACAGGGCACAGATACGCAGTATTTT
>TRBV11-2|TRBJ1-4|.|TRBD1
CASSLVRGEKLFF
TGTGCCAGCAGCTTAGTCAGGGGGGAAAAACTGTTTTTT
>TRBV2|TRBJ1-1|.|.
CASSEASRSTEAFF
TGTGCCAGCAGTGAAGCGTCTCGGAGCACTGAAGCTTTCTTT
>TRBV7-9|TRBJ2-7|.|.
CASSSLEAPGPYEQYF
TGTGCCAGCAGCTCTTTAGAGGCCCCGGGTCCCTACGAGCAGTACTTC
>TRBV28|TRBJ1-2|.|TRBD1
CASSPGTGGYYGYTF
TGTGCCAGCAGCCCGGGGACAGGGGGATACTATGGCTACACCTTC
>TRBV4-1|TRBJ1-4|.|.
CASSQGYNQATNEKLFF
TGCGCCAGCAGCCAGGGCTACAACCAAGCAACTAATGAAAAACTGTTTTTT
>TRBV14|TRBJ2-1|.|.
CASSQASNEQFF
TGTGCCAGCAGCCAAGCGAGCAATGAGCAGTTCTTC
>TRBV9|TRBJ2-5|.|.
CASSVTSTETQYF
TGTGCCAGCAGCGTAACTAGCACAGAGACCCAGTACTTC
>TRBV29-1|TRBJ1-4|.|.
CSVDAGSANEKLFF
TGCAGCGTCGACGCAGGGTCGGCTAATGAAAAACTGTTTTTT
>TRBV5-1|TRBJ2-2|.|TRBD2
CASSDLGLAGDFGELFF
TGCGCCAGCAGCGATCTGGGACTAGCGGGAGATTTCGGGGAGCTGTTTTTT
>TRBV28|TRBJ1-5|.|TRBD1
CASSSRTGNQPQHF
TGTGCCAGCAGTTCAAGGACAGGTAATCAGCCCCAGCATTTT
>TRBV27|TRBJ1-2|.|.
CASSLSVGSVYGYTF
TGTGCCAGCAGTTTAAGTGTGGGCAGTGTCTATGGCTACACCTTC
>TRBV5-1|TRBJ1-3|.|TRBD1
CASSLAQGVGNTIYF
TGCGCCAGCAGCTTGGCCCAGGGGGTAGGAAACACCATATATTTT
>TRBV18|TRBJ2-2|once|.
CASSPPEGTGELFF
TGTGCCAGCTCACCACCGGAGGGAACCGGGGAGCTGTTTTTT
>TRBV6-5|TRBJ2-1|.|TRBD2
CASRGLAGGYNEQFF
TGTGCCAGCAGGGGACTAGCGGGAGGTTACAATGAGCAGTTCTTC
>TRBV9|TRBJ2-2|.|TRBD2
CASSVGLGNTGELFF
TGTGCCAGCAGCGTGGGACTAGGGAACACCGGGGAGCTGTTTTTT
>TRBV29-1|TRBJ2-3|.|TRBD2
CSVEGEWGEREVGDTQYF
TGCAGCGTTGAAGGGGAGTGGGGAGAACGGGAGGTAGGAGATACGCAGTATTTT
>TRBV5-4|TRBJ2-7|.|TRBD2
CASSFSSGRAWYEQYF
TGTGCCAGCAGCTTCTCTAGCGGGAGGGCCTGGTACGAGCAGTACTTC
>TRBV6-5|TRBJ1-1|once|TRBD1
CASSRTGGDAFF
TGTGCCAGCAGCCGCACAGGGGGTGACGCTTTCTTT
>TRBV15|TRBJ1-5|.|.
CATSGGGHSNQPQHF
TGTGCCACCAGCGGGGGGGGGCATAGCAATCAGCCCCAGCATTTT
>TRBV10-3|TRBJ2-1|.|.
CAIKDSGGNEQFF
TGTGCCATCAAGGATAGCGGAGGGAATGAGCAGTTCTTC
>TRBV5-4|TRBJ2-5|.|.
CASSRSGPETQYF
TGTGCCAGCAGCCGGTCAGGGCCAGAGACCCAGTACTTC
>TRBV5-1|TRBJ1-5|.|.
CASSLRPGHDQPQHF
TGCGCCAGCAGCTTAAGGCCGGGACACGATCAGCCCCAGCATTTT
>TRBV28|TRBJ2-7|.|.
CASIARGGAYEQYF
TGTGCCAGCATAGCCAGGGGTGGTGCCTACGAGCAGTACTTC
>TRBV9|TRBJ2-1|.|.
CASSAEVGEAADNEQFF
TGTGCCAGCAGCGCGGAGGTAGGGGAGGCTGCCGACAATGAGCAGTTCTTC
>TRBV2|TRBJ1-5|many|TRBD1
CASSRDRGRQPQHF
TGTGCCAGCAGTCGGGACAGGGGGCGTCAGCCCCAGCATTTT
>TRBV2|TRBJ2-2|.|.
CASKAGHRRIFSGELFF
TGTGCCAGCAAGGCTGGTCACAGGCGGATCTTCTCCGGGGAGCTGTTTTTT
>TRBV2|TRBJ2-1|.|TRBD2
CASRIRRLAGESGNEQFF
TGTGCCAGCAGGATCCGAAGACTAGCGGGAGAGTCTGGAAATGAGCAGTTCTTC
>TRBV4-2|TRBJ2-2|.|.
CASSQDPFGELFF
TGTGCCAGCAGCCAAGATCCATTCGGGGAGCTGTTTTTT
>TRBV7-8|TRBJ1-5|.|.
CASSLAHRVSNQPQHF
TGTGCCAGCAGCTTAGCTCACAGGGTCAGCAATCAGCCCCAGCATTTT
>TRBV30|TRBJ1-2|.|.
CAWAWPYGYTF
TGTGCCTGGGCCTGGCCTTATGGCTACACCTTC
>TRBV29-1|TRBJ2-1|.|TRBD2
CSVSATSGSFRMNYNEQFF
TGCAGCGTCTCGGCGACTAGCGGGAGCTTTCGGATGAACTACAATGAGCAGTTCTTC
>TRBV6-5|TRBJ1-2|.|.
CASSYLAGSNYGYTF
TGTGCCAGCAGTTACTTAGCGGGTTCCAACTATGGCTACACCTTC
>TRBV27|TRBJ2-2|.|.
CASSFRGGGELFF
TGTGCCAGCAGTTTTAGGGGGGGCGGGGAGCTGTTTTTT
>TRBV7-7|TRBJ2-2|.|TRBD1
CASSTGTENTGELFF
TGTGCTAGCAGCACCGGGACAGAGAACACCGGGGAGCTGTTTTTT
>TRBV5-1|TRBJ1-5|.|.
CASSVQGSQPQHF
TGCGCCAGCAGCGTACAGGGTAGTCAGCCCCAGCATTTT
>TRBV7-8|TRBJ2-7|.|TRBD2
CASSLVREHEQYF
TGTGCCAGCAGCTTAGTGCGGGAGCACGAGCAGTACTTC
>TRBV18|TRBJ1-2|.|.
CASSPLDSPTNYGYTF
TGTGCCAGCTCACCCCTAGACAGCCCCACTAACTATGGCTACACCTTC
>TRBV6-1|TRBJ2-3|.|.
CASSEALLRGSDTQYF
TGTGCCAGCAGTGAAGCGCTCCTTCGCGGTTCGGATACGCAGTATTTT
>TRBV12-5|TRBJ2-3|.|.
CASGQSDTQYF
TGTGCTAGTGGCCAGTCAGATACGCAGTATTTT
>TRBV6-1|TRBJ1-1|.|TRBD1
CASSENPGGYTEAFF
TGTGCCAGCAGTGAAAATCCAGGGGGCTACACTGAAGCTTTCTTT
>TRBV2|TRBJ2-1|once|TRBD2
CASAAGGTTDFYNEQFF
TGTGCCAGCGCTGCGGGGGGGACTACTGACTTCTACAATGAGCAGTTCTTC
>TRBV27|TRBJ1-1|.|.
CASSPLVAAEAFF
TGTGCCAGCAGTCCCCTGGTGGCCGCTGAAGCTTTCTTT
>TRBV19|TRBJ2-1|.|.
CASSTIRTEHYNEQFF
TGTGCCAGTAGTACAATCCGGACAGAACATTACAATGAGCAGTTCTTC
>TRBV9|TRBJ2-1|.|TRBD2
CASSVGLAEYNEQFF
TGTGCCAGCAGCGTGGGACTAGCGGAATACAATGAGCAGTTCTTC